A single sample gave rise to the 21 T cell receptor beta chains below, sequenced in a study of blood T cell repertoires in COVID-19. Measured with immunoSEQ multiplex PCR; TCRdb has only the in-frame clones, and not every one. The sample consists of 50,000 to 70,000 clones, 70% to 90% of them appearing once. The sample consisted of peripheral blood. These receptor sequences come from a man aged 60 to 75 with active or convalescent COVID-19.

The chain is built from TRBV3-1 (or the pseudogene TRBV3-2) and TRBJ1-2; D is ambiguous. Between the trimmed V and J ends, which lost 1 base and 8 bases, there was a span of 8 bases. Germline lookup yields CDR1 LGHDT and CDR2 YNNKEL (reference sequence). The CDR3 has 12 amino acids. The CDR3 protein is CASSQGLAGYTF. For the CDR3, the DNA is TGTGCCAGCAGCCAAGGCCTGGCCGGCTACACCTTC.

This chain links TRBV6-5 with TRBJ1-3, with 9 bases that match TRBD1. CDR3 length: 15 amino acids. The ends lost 6 bases at V and 4 bases at J; junction bases unmatched: 7. The germline gives CDR1 MNHEY, CDR2 SVGAGI. In DNA form, the CDR3 reads TGTGCCAGCAGCCGAGACAGGGGGGAAGGAAACACCATATATTTT. Its translation: CASSRDRGEGNTIYF.

V gene TRBV11-2 combines with J gene TRBJ2-1; TRBD2 is a possible D gene (5 bases). The germline gives CDR1 SGHAT, CDR2 FQNNGV. This CDR3 is 14 amino acids long. Trimming stripped 2 bases from V and 3 bases from J, with 8 bases between. The CDR3 coding sequence is TGTGCCAGCAGCTTATTACTAGGCTACAATGAGCAGTTCTTC. This translates into CASSLLLGYNEQFF.

The gene calls are TRBV27 and TRBJ2-1, with 9 bases fitting TRBD2. The CDR3 has 18 amino acids. Germline CDR1 and CDR2: MNHEY and SMNVEV (reference sequence). Trimming took 0 bases from V and 2 from J; bases not matched to a gene: 8. The CDR3 DNA reads as TGTGCCAGCAGTTTATCGGGGTTGGCGGGAGGGCCCTACAATGAGCAGTTCTTC. Protein: CASSLSGLAGGPYNEQFF.

The V call is TRBV9, the J call TRBJ2-2; D is perhaps TRBD1 (5 bases). Germline CDR1 is SGDLS and CDR2 is YYNGEE. Between the trimmed V and J ends, which lost 4 bases and 1 base, there was a span of 11 bases. The CDR3 extends over 15 amino acids. The CDR3 here is CASSMHRKNTGELFF. Written as DNA, the CDR3 is TGTGCCAGCAGCATGCACAGGAAGAACACCGGGGAGCTGTTTTTT.

On this clone: Distinct nucleotide sequences in the sample also encode this CDR3. The chain uses TRBV5-1 and TRBJ2-2; TRBD1 is a possible D gene (7 bases). Trimming removed 8 bases from V and 2 bases from J, with 16 bases in between. Germline V gene sequence: CDR1 SGHRS, CDR2 YFSETQ. This CDR3 is 15 amino acids long. The CDR3 DNA sequence: TGCGCCAGTTTGGGCGGGACAGCAAACACCGGGGAGCTGTTTTTT. Amino acid sequence: CASLGGTANTGELFF.

This clone turned up a few times. At the DNA level, this CDR3 is encoded by other sequences in the same sample as well. The chain uses TRBV20-1 and TRBJ2-7; unclear D gene. The V gene's germline CDR1 is DFQATT and CDR2 SNEGSKA (reference sequence). V was clipped by 3 bases and J by 2 bases, with 5 bases between them. CDR3 length: 11 residues. CDR3 sequence: CSARQAYEQYF. The CDR3, as DNA: TGCAGTGCTAGGCAGGCCTACGAGCAGTACTTC.

CDR3 residues: CASSPPSVGGEKLFF. Written as DNA, the CDR3 is TGTGCCAGCAGCCCTCCCTCGGTAGGGGGTGAAAAACTGTTTTTT. V and J are TRBV7-8 and TRBJ1-4; D is perhaps TRBD1 (6 bases). Germline CDR1 is SGHVS and CDR2 is FQNEAQ. Trimming pared 5 bases from V and 7 bases from J, leaving 17 bases between. CDR3 length: 15 amino acids.

The rearrangement links TRBV7-9 to TRBJ1-2, with TRBD1 identical over 7 bases. Germline lookup yields CDR1 SEHNR and CDR2 FQNEAQ (reference sequence). Trimming removed 1 base from V and 5 bases from J; junction bases left unmatched: 4. The CDR3 contains 14 residues. Here the CDR3 reads CASSLDRGEYGYTF. DNA for the CDR3: TGTGCCAGCAGCTTAGACAGGGGAGAGTATGGCTACACCTTC.

This clone came up a few times. The chain links TRBV7-9 to TRBJ2-7, with 11 bases fitting TRBD1. Germline V gene data show CDR1 as SEHNR and CDR2 as FQNEAQ (reference sequence). The CDR3 has 14 amino acids. V was clipped by 3 bases and J by 8 bases; unmatched bases: 6. CDR3 residues: CASSFPGQGAKQYF. In DNA form, the CDR3 reads TGTGCCAGCAGCTTCCCAGGACAGGGGGCAAAGCAGTACTTC.

The chain has TRBV28 and TRBJ1-5; D is perhaps TRBD1 (6 bases). This CDR3 has 15 amino acids. Germline values: CDR1 MDHEN, CDR2 SYDVKM. Trimming removed 5 bases at V and 3 bases at J, with 14 bases between. CDR3 sequence: CASSGADSFNQPQHF. The CDR3 region has the DNA TGTGCCAGCAGTGGTGCGGACAGCTTCAATCAGCCCCAGCATTTT. The full variable domain, rest sourced from reference TRBV28 and TRBJ1-5, is DVKVTQSSRYLVKRTGEKVFLECVQDMDHENMFWYRQDPGLGLRLIYFSYDVKMKEKGDIPEGYSVSREKKERFSLILESASTNQTSMYLCASSGADSFNQPQHFGDGTRLSIL.

The chain joins TRBV10-3 to TRBJ1-1; 8 bases fit TRBD1. Trimming at V came to 4 bases and at J to 10 bases, leaving 8 bases not matched to a gene. Germline CDR1 ENHRY, CDR2 SYGVKD. The CDR3 covers 13 residues. This CDR3 is CAISGTGIFGAFF. The CDR3 nucleotides read TGTGCCATCAGTGGGACAGGGATCTTTGGAGCTTTCTTT.

Points on this clone: At one boundary the junction diverges from the germline segment, which might be a read error. This chain joins TRBV10-3 and TRBJ2-7; 8 bases agree with TRBD2. Germline V CDR1 and CDR2: ENHRY, SYGVKD. The length of the CDR3 is 15 residues. CDR3 loop: CAISGGGTTSDEQYF. CDR3 nucleotide sequence: TGTGCCATCAGTGGCGGGGGGACTACCTCCGACGAGCAGTACTTC.

This clone has only one observation. V and J are TRBV5-8 and TRBJ1-5, with TRBD1 matching over 8 bases. Unmatched junction bases numbered 12, after V lost 2 bases and J lost 5 bases. Germline V lookup: CDR1 SGHTS, CDR2 YDEGEE. The CDR3 sequence is 17 residues long. The CDR3 protein is CASSLVQGAGYDQPQHF. As DNA, the CDR3 is TGTGCCAGCAGCTTAGTGCAGGGGGCAGGGTACGATCAGCCCCAGCATTTT.

The J gene is TRBJ2-2, the V gene TRBV5-5; 8 bases match TRBD1. There are 15 residues in the CDR3. With 4 bases clipped from V and 5 bases from J, the junction kept 7 bases outside the gene matches. Germline V gives CDR1 SGHKS, CDR2 YYEKEE (reference sequence). Here the CDR3 DNA reads TGTGCCAGCAGCCACCAGGGGGCGATGACCGGGGAGCTGTTTTTT. This encodes CASSHQGAMTGELFF.

CDR3 residues: CASSLSSGAGAEAFF. In DNA, the CDR3 is TGTGCCAGCAGTTTATCGTCAGGGGCAGGCGCTGAAGCTTTCTTT. The rearrangement uses TRBV27 and TRBJ1-1, with TRBD1 as a possible D gene (6 bases). V lost 0 bases and J lost 6, with 14 bases in between. Germline V gene data show CDR1 as MNHEY and CDR2 as SMNVEV (reference sequence). The CDR3 sequence is 15 residues long.

Here the CDR3 reads CASSEGAGGFYGYTF. DNA of the CDR3: TGTGCCAGCAGTGAAGGGGCAGGGGGCTTCTATGGCTACACCTTC. The chain has TRBV6-1 and TRBJ1-2; TRBD1 agrees at 8 bases. The CDR3 runs 15 residues. CDR1 is MNHNS and CDR2 is SASEGT in the germline V gene. The V gene end was trimmed by 1 base and the J gene end by 4 bases; junction bases not matched to a gene: 5.

The sample holds one count of this clone. This chain links TRBV29-1 with TRBJ2-3; 7 bases fit TRBD1. After removal of 6 bases from V and 3 bases from J, the junction contained 12 bases not matched to a gene. The germline gives CDR1 SQVTM, CDR2 ANQGSEA. The CDR3 loop spans 15 amino acids. The CDR3 DNA reads TGCAGCGTGACGCCCCGAACAGGGGAAACAGATACGCAGTATTTT. Protein sequence: CSVTPRTGETDTQYF.

The chain uses TRBV3-1 (or the pseudogene TRBV3-2) and TRBJ2-4; 8 bases are shared with TRBD1. Germline CDR1 reads LGHDT; CDR2 reads YNNKEL (reference sequence). V shed 4 bases and J 8 bases; nucleotides not matched to a gene: 7. This CDR3 has 14 residues. The CDR3 region has the DNA TGTGCCAGCAGCCTACGGACAGGGAACGACATTCAGTACTTC. This gives the protein CASSLRTGNDIQYF.

V is TRBV27 and J is TRBJ2-2, with 10 positions matching TRBD2. The ends lost 7 bases at V and 6 bases at J; junction bases unmatched: 11. Germline V lookup: CDR1 MNHEY, CDR2 SMNVEV (reference sequence). CDR3 size: 16 residues. The CDR3: CASTYWASGGAGELFF. The CDR3 nucleotides are TGTGCCAGCACCTACTGGGCCAGCGGGGGGGCCGGGGAGCTGTTTTTT.

The chain has TRBV4-1 and TRBJ1-2; D unclear. The CDR3 length is 16 residues. The V gene lost 4 bases and the J gene lost 2 bases, with 17 bases spanning the gap. Germline V gene lookup returns CDR1 MGHRA and CDR2 YSYEKL. CDR3 region: CASSRPEGADNYGYTF. In DNA, the CDR3 is TGCGCCAGCAGCCGCCCGGAGGGCGCCGACAACTATGGCTACACCTTC.